This record covers a single T cell receptor (beta chain). As yet, its antigen is unknown. Samples underwent the assay at deep level. Sequencing was performed with immunoSEQ multiplex PCR; in TCRdb, only in-frame clones are kept and a portion is missing. The sample lists approximately 2,200,000 clones; 85% to 95% were seen once. Naive CD8 cells, CD45RO-negative and positively selected for CCR7, excluded terminally differentiated effector memory CD45RA+ cells. Germline V gene sequence: CDR1 SGHNT, CDR2 YENEEA. This CDR3 contains 13 residues. With 4 bases removed from V and 2 bases from J, the gap between germline ends came to 9 bases. The data stem from a study of shared clonotypes between healthy human individuals. Study-level points and caveats: Sequencing depth was predicted to influence how clonotypes are shared among donors.

The TCR comes from a man between 18 and 29 years old in good health. Some clones in this sample may be carry-over from other donors' samples. The sample comprised naive CD8+ T cells from PBMCs. The chain couples TRBV11-3 to TRBJ2-7; D may correspond to TRBD1 or TRBD2 (5 bases each). CDR3 sequence (DNA): TGTGCCAGCAGCTGGGGACCCACCTACGAGCAGTACTTC. This codes for CASSWGPTYEQYF.